A single sample gave rise to the 13 T cell receptor beta chains below, sequenced in a study of early T cells in non-severe SARS-CoV-2 infection. One entry per CDR3 protein results from TCRdb running MiXCR on the 5' RACE reads. The sample has more than 45,000 distinct CDR3 sequences; about an eighth are singletons. Input material: whole blood. These receptors all come from an adult who was a healthcare worker with PCR-confirmed SARS-CoV-2 infection or an uninfected control (not recorded which).

In this sample, this clonotype turned up many times. The V call is TRBV12-3 or TRBV12-4, the J call TRBJ2-7, with D possibly TRBD1 on 5 matching bases. The CDR3 contains 14 residues. Trimming stripped 2 bases from V and 7 bases from J, with 15 bases between. For the CDR3, the DNA is TGTGCCAGCAGTTTAAGGGCAGGGCTTGGGGAGCAGTACTTC. It specifies CASSLRAGLGEQYF.

This clonotype turned up a few times. The genes are TRBV20-1 and TRBJ2-5; the match to TRBD2 covers 9 bases. Germline assignment: CDR1 DFQATT and CDR2 SNEGSKA (reference sequence). The CDR3 is 15 residues long. V trimming: 5 bases; J trimming: 0 bases; junction bases outside the gene matches: 7. CDR3 in amino acids: CSAGGAGGYQETQYF. For the CDR3, the DNA is TGCAGTGCTGGTGGAGCGGGAGGCTACCAAGAGACCCAGTACTTC.

This clonotype turned up a few times. The genes are TRBV3-1 and TRBJ1-2, with no clear D. V shed 3 bases and J shed 5 bases, with 10 bases lying between them. The CDR3 is made up of 13 amino acids. Germline assignment: CDR1 LGHDT and CDR2 YNNKEL (reference sequence). CDR3 in amino acids: CASSHAGQYGYTF. CDR3 sequence (DNA): TGTGCCAGCAGCCACGCGGGTCAGTATGGCTACACCTTC. The full variable domain, its missing parts supplied by reference TRBV3-1 and TRBJ1-2, is DTAVSQTPKYLVTQMGNDKSIKCEQNLGHDTMYWYKQDSKKFLKIMFSYNNKELIINETVPNRFSPKSPDKAHLNLHINSLELGDSAVYFCASSHAGQYGYTFGSGTRLTVV.

The CDR3 sequence: CSALSGSAYEQYF. The CDR3 DNA follows: TGCAGTGCTCTCAGCGGGAGTGCCTACGAGCAGTACTTC. This chain joins TRBV20-1 and TRBJ2-7; TRBD2 aligns across 8 bases. CDR3 length: 13 amino acids. Germline CDR1 and CDR2: DFQATT and SNEGSKA (reference sequence). The V and J ends lost 5 bases and 2 bases, in that order; junction bases with no gene match: 5.

This clonotype turned up a few times. V usage is TRBV7-8 and J usage is TRBJ1-1; possible D gene TRBD1, 6 bases. Germline CDR1 reads SGHVS; CDR2 reads FQNEAQ. Trimming took 3 bases from V and 5 from J, leaving 10 bases between them. There are 13 residues in the CDR3. The CDR3 DNA sequence: TGTGCCAGCAGCTTTGGGGGGGCGACTGAAGCTTTCTTT. Protein: CASSFGGATEAFF.

The chain uses TRBV29-1 and TRBJ1-2; no definite D call. Trimming left V 3 bases short and J 2 bases short, with 10 bases between. Germline lookup yields CDR1 SQVTM and CDR2 ANQGSEA. This CDR3 comprises 13 residues. In nucleotides, the CDR3 is TGCAGCGTTGACGGACTCCTGAACTATGGCTACACCTTC. This gives the protein CSVDGLLNYGYTF.

The table lists this clonotype with many counts. The CDR3 sequence is CASSRDRAGNQPQHF. CDR3 DNA: TGTGCCAGCAGCCGGGACAGGGCGGGCAATCAGCCCCAGCATTTT. The chain has TRBV6-6 and TRBJ1-5; the match to TRBD1 covers 9 bases. The germline CDR1 and CDR2 sequences are MNHNY and SVGAGI (reference sequence). V shed 6 bases and J 2 bases; nucleotides not matched to a gene: 5. The CDR3 totals 15 residues.

This clonotype showed up many times. The gene calls are TRBV29-1 and TRBJ2-7; possibly TRBD1 for D (5 bases). The ends were cut back, 4 bases at V and 4 bases at J, with 20 bases in the middle. Germline loops: CDR1 SQVTM, CDR2 ANQGSEA. The CDR3 spans 15 residues. CDR3 protein: CSVGTPRAGKYEQYF. CDR3 coding DNA: TGCAGCGTTGGGACCCCCAGGGCAGGGAAGTACGAGCAGTACTTC.

This clonotype turned up a few times. J is TRBJ2-5 and V is TRBV29-1, with D possibly matching TRBD2 (6 bases). This CDR3 spans 15 amino acids. From germline, CDR1 is SQVTM and CDR2 ANQGSEA. Trimming shortened V by 6 bases and J by 5 bases, and 22 bases separated the two germline ends. The CDR3 region has the DNA TGCAGCGTCCTACGGGGGTCCGGAGTGCGGGAGACCCAGTACTTC. Residues: CSVLRGSGVRETQYF.

This clonotype was detected ten times or more. The chain recombines TRBV27 with TRBJ2-1; D not certain. CDR3 length equals 13 residues. Germline CDR1 is MNHEY and CDR2 is SMNVEV (reference sequence). Trimming stripped 0 bases from V and 1 base from J, with 1 base between. The CDR3 coding sequence is TGTGCCAGCAGTTTATCATCCTACAATGAGCAGTTCTTC. Its protein product is CASSLSSYNEQFF.

This clonotype came up many times. The V call is TRBV7-9, the J call TRBJ1-4; D gene uncertain. Trimming shortened V by 1 base and J by 10 bases, and 13 bases separated the two germline ends. There are 14 residues in the CDR3. In germline, CDR1 is SEHNR, CDR2 FQNEAQ (reference sequence). The CDR3 DNA reads TGTGCCAGCAGCTTAGAGGCCGCCTTGGGAAAACTGTTTTTT. Encoded protein: CASSLEAALGKLFF.

In this sample, this clonotype turned up a few times. The J gene is TRBJ2-1, the V gene TRBV6-5; 9 nucleotides agree with TRBD2. The CDR3 contains 15 residues. Germline V lookup: CDR1 MNHEY, CDR2 SVGAGI. After removal of 6 bases from V and 2 bases from J, the junction contained 5 bases not matched to a gene. Here the CDR3 reads CASRPGTSTYNEQFF. Here the CDR3 DNA reads TGTGCCAGCAGACCCGGGACTAGCACCTACAATGAGCAGTTCTTC.

The chain couples TRBV12-3 or TRBV12-4 to TRBJ1-6; 8 nucleotides match TRBD1. V lost 6 bases and J lost 8; bases outside the gene matches: 6. This CDR3 has 14 residues. This chain's CDR3 is CASSLDRGYSPLHF. CDR3 coding DNA: TGTGCCAGCAGCCTAGACAGGGGTTATTCACCCCTCCACTTT.